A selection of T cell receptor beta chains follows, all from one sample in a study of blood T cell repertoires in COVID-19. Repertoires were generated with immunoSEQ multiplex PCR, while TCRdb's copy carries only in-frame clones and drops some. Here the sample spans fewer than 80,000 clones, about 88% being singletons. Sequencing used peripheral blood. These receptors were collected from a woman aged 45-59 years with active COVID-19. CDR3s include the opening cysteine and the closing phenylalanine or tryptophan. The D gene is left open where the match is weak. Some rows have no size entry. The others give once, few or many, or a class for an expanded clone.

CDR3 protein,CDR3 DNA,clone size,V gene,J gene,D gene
CASSPDRENEKLFF,TGTGCCAGCAGCCCAGACAGGGAGAATGAAAAACTGTTTTTT,NA,TRBV5-4,TRBJ1-4,TRBD1
CASNSPDRESETQYF,TGTGCCAGCAACTCGCCGGACAGGGAGAGCGAGACCCAGTACTTC,NA,TRBV2,TRBJ2-5,TRBD1
CASSPGLAGVLEQYF,TGTGCCAGCAGCCCGGGACTAGCGGGAGTCTTGGAGCAGTACTTC,NA,TRBV7-8,TRBJ2-7,TRBD2
CASNTGARGGAFF,TGTGCCAGCAACACCGGGGCCCGGGGGGGGGCTTTCTTT,NA,TRBV27,TRBJ1-1,NA
CASSSDGYGELFF,TGTGCCAGCAGCTCCGACGGGTACGGGGAGCTGTTTTTT,NA,TRBV5-5,TRBJ2-2,NA
CATSRVGAANEKLFF,TGTGCCACCAGCAGAGTGGGGGCTGCTAATGAAAAACTGTTTTTT,NA,TRBV15,TRBJ1-4,NA
CASTLGAGTWYF,TGTGCCAGCACCCTAGGGGCGGGGACCTGGTACTTC,NA,TRBV2,TRBJ2-5,NA
CASSEGTSGRREQYF,TGTGCCAGCAGCGAGGGGACTAGCGGGAGGCGCGAGCAGTACTTC,NA,TRBV9,TRBJ2-7,TRBD2
CASSQAGNNQPQHF,TGTGCCAGCAGCCAAGCAGGAAACAATCAGCCCCAGCATTTT,NA,TRBV3-1/TRBV3-2,TRBJ1-5,NA
CASRGTLLRSDTQYF,TGCGCCAGCAGGGGGACACTACTTCGGAGCGATACGCAGTATTTT,NA,TRBV5-1,TRBJ2-3,NA
CATSVDSIFNEQFF,TGTGCCACCAGTGTCGACTCTATATTCAATGAGCAGTTCTTC,NA,TRBV24-1,TRBJ2-1,NA
CASSSGLAGPYNEQFF,TGTGCCAGCAGCTCGGGACTAGCGGGACCATACAATGAGCAGTTCTTC,NA,TRBV7-9,TRBJ2-1,TRBD2
CASSRDTIGNQPQHF,TGTGCCAGCAGTCGGGACACCATTGGGAATCAGCCCCAGCATTTT,NA,TRBV6-5,TRBJ1-5,NA
CASSETSGVSTDTQYF,TGCGCCAGCAGTGAGACTAGCGGGGTTAGCACAGATACGCAGTATTTT,NA,TRBV10-2,TRBJ2-3,TRBD2
CATSRETQASYNEQFF,TGTGCCACCAGCAGAGAGACGCAGGCGTCCTACAATGAGCAGTTCTTC,NA,TRBV15,TRBJ2-1,NA
CASSDARTSGNTQYF,TGTGCCAGCAGTGATGCCCGGACTAGCGGGAATACGCAGTATTTT,NA,TRBV2,TRBJ2-3,TRBD2
CASSQGPGQGYEQYF,TGTGCCAGCAGCCAAGGGCCGGGACAGGGGTATGAGCAGTACTTC,NA,TRBV3-1/TRBV3-2,TRBJ2-7,TRBD1
CASKTGEGANEKLFF,TGTGCCAGCAAGACGGGCGAAGGGGCTAATGAAAAACTGTTTTTT,NA,TRBV2,TRBJ1-4,NA
CASSQERRSPGYTF,TGTGCCAGCAGCCAAGAGCGGCGGTCCCCTGGCTACACCTTC,NA,TRBV3-1/TRBV3-2,TRBJ1-2,NA
CASSLKGTGDGYTF,TGTGCCAGCAGTTTAAAGGGGACAGGGGATGGCTACACCTTC,NA,TRBV28,TRBJ1-2,TRBD1
CASSYSGRQGNSPLHF,TGTGCCAGCAGTTACTCCGGGCGACAGGGAAATTCACCCCTCCACTTT,NA,TRBV6-5,TRBJ1-6,TRBD1
CASSLQDSSYNEQFF,TGTGCCAGCTCGCTGCAGGACAGCTCCTACAATGAGCAGTTCTTC,NA,TRBV18,TRBJ2-1,NA
CASSNAGGYEQFF,TGTGCCAGTAGTAACGCGGGAGGATATGAGCAGTTCTTC,NA,TRBV19,TRBJ2-1,TRBD2
CASSFGLAETDEQYF,TGTGCCAGCAGCTTCGGACTAGCGGAGACAGACGAGCAGTACTTC,NA,TRBV11-3,TRBJ2-7,TRBD2
CATSDPGDWPQHF,TGTGCCACCAGTGACCCCGGGGACTGGCCCCAGCATTTT,NA,TRBV24-1,TRBJ1-5,NA
CASSILAGAIDTQYF,TGTGCCAGTAGTATTCTAGCGGGAGCGATAGATACGCAGTATTTT,NA,TRBV19,TRBJ2-3,TRBD2
CSVARSTGYNEQFF,TGCAGCGTGGCCCGATCGACAGGTTACAATGAGCAGTTCTTC,NA,TRBV29-1,TRBJ2-1,NA
CASSEQGGLGGYTF,TGCGCCAGCAGCGAGCAGGGGGGCTTGGGTGGCTACACCTTC,NA,TRBV5-1,TRBJ1-2,TRBD1
CASSPLAALGAQYF,TGTGCCAGCAGCCCCCTAGCGGCCCTCGGGGCCCAGTACTTC,NA,TRBV11-1,TRBJ2-5,TRBD2
CASSRMDSWGNTEAFF,TGCGCCAGCAGCCGGATGGACAGCTGGGGGAACACTGAAGCTTTCTTT,NA,TRBV5-1,TRBJ1-1,NA
CASSLSPIAGGPETQYF,TGTGCCAGCAGCTTATCCCCGATAGCGGGAGGGCCAGAGACCCAGTACTTC,NA,TRBV11-2,TRBJ2-5,TRBD2
CASSPRGQGKNYEQYF,TGTGCCAGCAGCCCTAGGGGACAGGGAAAAAACTACGAGCAGTACTTC,NA,TRBV6-2/TRBV6-3,TRBJ2-7,TRBD1
CATSAGVNTEAFF,TGTGCCACCAGTGCGGGGGTGAACACTGAAGCTTTCTTT,once,TRBV24-1,TRBJ1-1,NA
CASSLQGEAFF,TGTGCCAGCAGTTTACAGGGGGAAGCTTTCTTT,NA,TRBV6-6,TRBJ1-1,TRBD1
CASSLTSSNEQFF,TGTGCCAGCAGCTTGACTAGTTCCAATGAGCAGTTCTTC,NA,TRBV5-4,TRBJ2-1,NA
CASSRSGRSHEQYF,TGTGCCAGCAGCCGAAGCGGGAGGTCCCACGAGCAGTACTTC,NA,TRBV3-1/TRBV3-2,TRBJ2-7,TRBD2
CASSASTGMSPLHF,TGTGCCAGCAGTGCCTCGACAGGGATGTCACCCCTCCACTTT,NA,TRBV25-1,TRBJ1-6,TRBD1
CASSLGHSYEQYF,TGTGCCAGCAGTTTGGGCCACTCCTACGAGCAGTACTTC,few,TRBV12-3/TRBV12-4,TRBJ2-7,NA
CASSKTDRSNTEAFF,TGTGCCAGTAGTAAAACGGACAGGTCGAACACTGAAGCTTTCTTT,NA,TRBV19,TRBJ1-1,TRBD1
CASSTPGTSGINEQFF,TGTGCCAGCAGTACTCCCGGGACTAGCGGGATAAATGAGCAGTTCTTC,NA,TRBV27,TRBJ2-1,TRBD2
CASSSQGAGGYTF,TGTGCCAGCAGTTCACAGGGGGCGGGTGGCTACACCTTC,NA,TRBV28,TRBJ1-2,TRBD1
CASSLGSLTGGYF,TGTGCCAGCAGCTTGGGTTCACTGACAGGGGGGTACTTC,NA,TRBV5-6,TRBJ2-7,TRBD1
CASSAYYEQYF,TGTGCCAGCAGCGCCTACTACGAGCAGTACTTC,NA,TRBV14,TRBJ2-7,NA
CASSSWTGATNEKLFF,TGTGCCAGCAGCTCCTGGACAGGGGCAACTAATGAAAAACTGTTTTTT,NA,TRBV12-1,TRBJ1-4,NA
CASRGEMGGYTF,TGTGCCAGCAGGGGAGAAATGGGTGGCTACACCTTC,NA,TRBV6-4,TRBJ1-2,NA
CASTSTYEQYF,TGTGCCAGCACGAGCACCTACGAGCAGTACTTC,NA,TRBV25-1,TRBJ2-7,NA
CASSLGTGPLGNSPLHF,TGTGCCAGCAGCTTAGGGACAGGGCCTCTGGGTAATTCACCCCTCCACTTT,NA,TRBV7-6,TRBJ1-6,TRBD1
CASSPAGYEQYF,TGTGCCAGCAGCCCAGCGGGCTACGAGCAGTACTTC,NA,TRBV3-1/TRBV3-2,TRBJ2-7,NA
CASSWADRGHNEQFF,TGTGCCAGCAGCTGGGCGGACAGGGGCCACAATGAGCAGTTCTTC,few,TRBV5-4,TRBJ2-1,TRBD1
CASSTRTSGPAAQEAQYF,TGTGCCAGCAGTACACGGACTAGCGGGCCCGCGGCTCAAGAGGCCCAGTACTTC,NA,TRBV28,TRBJ2-5,TRBD2
CASRIHSGELFF,TGTGCCAGCCGCATCCACTCCGGGGAGCTGTTTTTT,few,TRBV3-1/TRBV3-2,TRBJ2-2,NA
CASSRLAGDSEQFF,TGTGCCAGCTCGCGACTAGCGGGAGATAGTGAGCAGTTCTTC,NA,TRBV6-4,TRBJ2-1,TRBD2